These 5 T cell receptor beta chains came from one sample sequenced in a study of metastatic and nonmetastatic thyroid tumors. TCRdb used MiXCR to call clones anew from the PCR reads. The sample includes more than 10,000 clones, roughly 28% of them seen just once. Treatment of any kind had been given to no patient before thyroid surgery. Material: tumor tissue. These receptor sequences come from a female donor with papillary thyroid cancer or a benign thyroid nodule (not recorded which). Some clones in this sample may be carry-over from other donors' samples.

This clone is medium-sized. This rearrangement joins TRBV2 to TRBJ2-7, with a tentative D call TRBD1 (5 bases). Germline lookup yields CDR1 SNHLY and CDR2 FYNNEI. The CDR3 extends over 12 amino acids. V dropped 3 bases and J dropped 2 bases, with 5 bases sitting between them. The CDR3 DNA is TGTGCCAGCAGTGACAGGGCCTACGAGCAGTACTTC. This translates into CASSDRAYEQYF.

This clone has just a few counts. At one end, the junction sequence differs from germline, possibly due to a read error. The gene calls are TRBV6-1 and TRBJ1-2; a possible D gene is TRBD1 (6 bases). This CDR3 is built from 16 residues. CDR1 MNHNS and CDR2 SASEGT come from the germline V gene. The CDR3 region is CVSSVRQVPGGYGYTF. The CDR3 DNA is TGTGTCAGCAGTGTTCGACAGGTCCCAGGTGGTTATGGCTACACCTTC.

This clone is medium-sized within its sample. The chain couples TRBV6-1 to TRBJ2-7; a possible D gene is TRBD2 (5 bases). This CDR3 contains 13 residues. Germline V gives CDR1 MNHNS, CDR2 SASEGT. The V end was cut by 4 bases, the J end by 1 base, with 8 bases between. The CDR3: CASSAPGSYEQYF. DNA of the CDR3: TGTGCCAGCAGTGCCCCGGGATCCTACGAGCAGTACTTC.

This clone has ten or more counts. This chain joins TRBV4-1 and TRBJ1-5, with a possible D match to TRBD1 (5 bases). The CDR3 length is 16 residues. Germline V gene lookup returns CDR1 MGHRA and CDR2 YSYEKL. With 2 bases removed from V and 0 bases from J, the gap between germline ends came to 11 bases. The DNA for the CDR3 is TGCGCCAGCAGCCAACCGGACATTGATAGCAATCAGCCCCAGCATTTT. Protein product: CASSQPDIDSNQPQHF.

In this sample, this clone is medium-sized (0.01 to 0.1%). The chain couples TRBV6-1 to TRBJ2-2; 10 bases are shared with TRBD1. Germline V CDR1 and CDR2: MNHNS, SASEGT. The CDR3 covers 15 residues. The J segment lost 7 bases and the V segment lost 6 bases, leaving 8 bases of the junction unmatched. CDR3 amino acids: CASRDTGQGIGELFF. CDR3 DNA sequence: TGTGCCAGCAGGGACACGGGACAGGGGATCGGGGAGCTGTTTTTT.